This T cell receptor beta chain was sequenced for a study of beta chain features in type 1 diabetes. The overall study: Cell yields, gender and age were similar in healthy donors and patients. General observations from the study: In these data, an HLA type influence on TCRB rearrangement remained unresolved. It was possible that PCR favored shorter templates, equally so in patients and controls. Cells with high TCR expression could be over-represented by cDNA sequencing.

Every bit of the isolated RNA underwent reverse transcription, so sequencing read expressed TCRB transcripts. Data came from immunoSEQ multiplex PCR; TCRdb stores just in-frame clones and leaves some out. The sample contains 200,000 to 300,000 clones, roughly 15% of which appear only once. This CDR3 has 13 residues. This clone was observed a handful of times. The antigen is not known. The sample was naive CD4+ T cells from blood. This chain links TRBV21-1 with TRBJ2-7; no DNA check was done on the table's D call, TRBD1. TRBV21-1 represents a pseudogene. The receptor's source is a woman in her thirties or forties in good health. The CDR3 is CASTLGQDHEQYF. Here the CDR3 DNA reads TGTGCCAGCACTCTCGGACAGGACCACGAGCAGTACTTC.